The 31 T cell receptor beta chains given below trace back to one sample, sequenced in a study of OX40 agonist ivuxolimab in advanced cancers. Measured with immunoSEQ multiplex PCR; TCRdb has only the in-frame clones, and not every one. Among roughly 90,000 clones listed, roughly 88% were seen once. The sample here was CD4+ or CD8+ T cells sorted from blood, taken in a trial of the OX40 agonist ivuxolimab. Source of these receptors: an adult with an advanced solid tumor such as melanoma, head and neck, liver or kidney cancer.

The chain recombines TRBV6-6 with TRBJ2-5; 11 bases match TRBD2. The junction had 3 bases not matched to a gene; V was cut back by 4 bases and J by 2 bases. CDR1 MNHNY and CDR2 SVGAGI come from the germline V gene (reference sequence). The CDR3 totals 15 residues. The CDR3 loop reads CASSSLAGGQETQYF. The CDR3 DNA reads TGTGCCAGCAGTTCCTTAGCGGGGGGGCAAGAGACCCAGTACTTC.

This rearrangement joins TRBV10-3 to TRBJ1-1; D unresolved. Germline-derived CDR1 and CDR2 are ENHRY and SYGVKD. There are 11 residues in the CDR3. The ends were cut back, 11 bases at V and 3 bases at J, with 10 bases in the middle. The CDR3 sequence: CASREDTEAFF. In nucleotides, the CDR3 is TGTGCCTCCAGAGAGGACACTGAAGCTTTCTTT.

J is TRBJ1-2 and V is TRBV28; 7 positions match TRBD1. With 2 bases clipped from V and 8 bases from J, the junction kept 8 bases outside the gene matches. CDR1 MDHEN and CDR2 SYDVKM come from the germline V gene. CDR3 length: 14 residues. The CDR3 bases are TGTGCCAGCAGTTTACTTCGAGGGGGCGCAGGCTACACCTTC. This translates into CASSLLRGGAGYTF.

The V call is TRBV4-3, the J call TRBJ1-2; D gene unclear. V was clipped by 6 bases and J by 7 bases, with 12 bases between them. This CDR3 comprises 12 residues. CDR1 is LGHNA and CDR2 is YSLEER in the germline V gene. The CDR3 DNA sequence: TGCGCCAGCAGGACGGGCGGTTCTGGCTACACCTTC. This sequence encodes CASRTGGSGYTF.

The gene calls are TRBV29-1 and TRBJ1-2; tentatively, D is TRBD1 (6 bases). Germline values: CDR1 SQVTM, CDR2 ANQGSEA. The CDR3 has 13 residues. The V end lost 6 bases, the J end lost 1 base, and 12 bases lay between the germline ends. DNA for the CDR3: TGCAGCGTCACAGGGTCAAATAACTATGGCTACACCTTC. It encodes CSVTGSNNYGYTF.

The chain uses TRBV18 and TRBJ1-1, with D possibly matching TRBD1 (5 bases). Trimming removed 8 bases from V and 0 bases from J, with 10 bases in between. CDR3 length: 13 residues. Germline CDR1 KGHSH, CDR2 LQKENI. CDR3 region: CASRDDMNTEAFF. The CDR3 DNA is TGTGCCAGCCGGGACGACATGAACACTGAAGCTTTCTTT.

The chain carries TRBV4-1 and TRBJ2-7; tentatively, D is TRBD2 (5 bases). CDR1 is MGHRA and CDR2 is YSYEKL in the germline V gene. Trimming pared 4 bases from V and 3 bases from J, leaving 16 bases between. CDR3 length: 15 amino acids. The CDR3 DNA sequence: TGCGCCAGCAGCCCGGCCGGGATACCCTTCTACGAGCAGTACTTC. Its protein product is CASSPAGIPFYEQYF.

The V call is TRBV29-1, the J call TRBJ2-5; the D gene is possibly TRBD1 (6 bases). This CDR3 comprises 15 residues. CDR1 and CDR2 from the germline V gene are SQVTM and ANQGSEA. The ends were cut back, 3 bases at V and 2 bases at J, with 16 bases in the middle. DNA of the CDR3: TGCAGCGTTGACCTGTGGGTCCAGGGGCAAGAGACCCAGTACTTC. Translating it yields CSVDLWVQGQETQYF.

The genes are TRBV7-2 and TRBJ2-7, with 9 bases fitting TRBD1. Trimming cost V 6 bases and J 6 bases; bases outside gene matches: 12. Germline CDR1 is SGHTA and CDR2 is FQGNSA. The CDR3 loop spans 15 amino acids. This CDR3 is CASSQTGGPLGEQYF. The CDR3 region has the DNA TGTGCCAGCAGTCAAACAGGGGGCCCCTTGGGCGAGCAGTACTTC.

The CDR3 is CASRETSYNEQFF. As DNA, the CDR3 is TGTGCCAGCCGGGAGACTTCCTACAATGAGCAGTTCTTC. V is TRBV27 and J is TRBJ2-1, with a possible D match to TRBD2 (6 bases). Trimming cost V 8 bases and J 1 base, with 9 bases left between them. CDR3 length equals 13 residues. Germline CDR1 and CDR2: MNHEY and SMNVEV (reference sequence).

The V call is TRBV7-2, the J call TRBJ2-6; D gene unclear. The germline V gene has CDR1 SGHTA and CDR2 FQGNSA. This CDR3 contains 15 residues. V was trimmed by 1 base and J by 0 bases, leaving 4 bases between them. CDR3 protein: CASSLVSSGANVLTF. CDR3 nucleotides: TGTGCCAGCAGCTTAGTTAGCTCTGGGGCCAACGTCCTGACTTTC.

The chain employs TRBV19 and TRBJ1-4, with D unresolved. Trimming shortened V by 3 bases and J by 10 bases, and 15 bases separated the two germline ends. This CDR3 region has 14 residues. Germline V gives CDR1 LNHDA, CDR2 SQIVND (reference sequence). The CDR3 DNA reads TGTGCCAGTAGTATCGACCCCCGAGAAGGAAAACTGTTTTTT. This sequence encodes CASSIDPREGKLFF. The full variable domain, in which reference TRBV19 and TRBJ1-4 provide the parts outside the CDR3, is DGGITQSPKYLFRKEGQNVTLSCEQNLNHDAMYWYRQDPGQGLRLIYYSQIVNDFQKGDIAEGYSVSREKKESFPLTVTSAQKNPTAFYLCASSIDPREGKLFFGSGTQLSVL.

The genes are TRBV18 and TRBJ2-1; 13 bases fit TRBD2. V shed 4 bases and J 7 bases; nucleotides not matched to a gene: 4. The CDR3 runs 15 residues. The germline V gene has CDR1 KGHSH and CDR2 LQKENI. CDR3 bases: TGTGCCAGCTCACGGACTAGCGGGAGTGGAAATGAGCAGTTCTTC. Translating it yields CASSRTSGSGNEQFF. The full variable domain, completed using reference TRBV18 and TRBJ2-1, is NAGVMQNPRHLVRRRGQEARLRCSPMKGHSHVYWYRQLPEEGLKFMVYLQKENIIDESGMPKERFSAEFPKEGPSILRIQQVVRGDSAAYFCASSRTSGSGNEQFFGPGTRLTVL.

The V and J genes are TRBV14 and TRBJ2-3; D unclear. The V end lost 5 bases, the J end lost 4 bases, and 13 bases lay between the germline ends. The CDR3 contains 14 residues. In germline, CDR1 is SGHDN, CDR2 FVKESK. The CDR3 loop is CASSYRQTADTQYF. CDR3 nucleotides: TGTGCCAGCAGCTATCGACAAACTGCAGATACGCAGTATTTT.

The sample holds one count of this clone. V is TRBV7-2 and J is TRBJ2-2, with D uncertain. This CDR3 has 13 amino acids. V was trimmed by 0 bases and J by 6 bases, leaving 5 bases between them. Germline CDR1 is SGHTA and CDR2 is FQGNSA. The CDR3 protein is CASSLATPGELFF. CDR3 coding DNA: TGTGCCAGCAGCTTAGCCACCCCCGGGGAGCTGTTTTTT.

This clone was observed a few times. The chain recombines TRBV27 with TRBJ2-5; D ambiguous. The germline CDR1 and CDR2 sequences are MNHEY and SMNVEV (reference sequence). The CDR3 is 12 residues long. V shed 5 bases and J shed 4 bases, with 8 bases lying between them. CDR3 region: CASSHLGETQYF. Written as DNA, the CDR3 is TGTGCCAGCAGTCACTTGGGAGAGACCCAGTACTTC.

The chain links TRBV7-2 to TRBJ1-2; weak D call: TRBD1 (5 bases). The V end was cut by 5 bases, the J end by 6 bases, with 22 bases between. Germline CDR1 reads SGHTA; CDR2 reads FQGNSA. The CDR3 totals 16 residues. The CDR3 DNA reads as TGTGCCAGCAGCCCCCGCAGATCTGGGCAGGGTGATGGCTACACCTTC. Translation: CASSPRRSGQGDGYTF.

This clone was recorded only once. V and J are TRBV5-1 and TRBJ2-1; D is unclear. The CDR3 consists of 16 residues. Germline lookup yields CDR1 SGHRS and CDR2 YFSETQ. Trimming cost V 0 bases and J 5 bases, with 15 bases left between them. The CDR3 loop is CASSLVSGIYNNEQFF. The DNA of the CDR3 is TGCGCCAGCAGCTTGGTCTCCGGTATCTATAACAATGAGCAGTTCTTC.

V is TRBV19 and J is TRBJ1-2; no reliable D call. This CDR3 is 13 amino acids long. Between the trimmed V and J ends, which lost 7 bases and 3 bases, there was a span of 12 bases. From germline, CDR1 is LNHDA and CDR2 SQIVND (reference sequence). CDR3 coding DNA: TGTGCCAGTAAACAGACCGGTGACTATGGCTACACCTTC. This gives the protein CASKQTGDYGYTF.

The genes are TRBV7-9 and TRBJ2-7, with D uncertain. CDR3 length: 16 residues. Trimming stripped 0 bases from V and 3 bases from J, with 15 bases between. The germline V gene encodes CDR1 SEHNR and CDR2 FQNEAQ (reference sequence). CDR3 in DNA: TGTGCCAGCAGCTTAGCTGGCAGACCAGCTAACTACGAGCAGTACTTC. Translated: CASSLAGRPANYEQYF.

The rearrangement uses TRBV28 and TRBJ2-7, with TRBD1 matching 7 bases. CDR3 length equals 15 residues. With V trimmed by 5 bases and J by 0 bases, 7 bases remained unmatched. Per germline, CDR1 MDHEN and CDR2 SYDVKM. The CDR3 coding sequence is TGTGCCAGCAGTCCCCCCGGGACAGCCTCCTACGAGCAGTACTTC. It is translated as CASSPPGTASYEQYF.

The CDR3 nucleotides are TGTGCCAGCAGTATACCTCTCGGGACTACCAACAATGAGCAGTTCTTC. Protein product: CASSIPLGTTNNEQFF. V is TRBV28 and J is TRBJ2-1, with TRBD2 matching 7 bases. This CDR3 is built from 16 residues. V dropped 5 bases and J dropped 5; count of bases not matched to a gene: 12. Looked up from germline, CDR1 is MDHEN and CDR2 is SYDVKM.

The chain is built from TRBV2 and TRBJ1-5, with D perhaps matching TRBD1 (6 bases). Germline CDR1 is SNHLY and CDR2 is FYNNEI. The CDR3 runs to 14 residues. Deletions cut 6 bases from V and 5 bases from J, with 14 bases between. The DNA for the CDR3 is TGTGCCAGCAGATATACAGGGAGGGATCAGCCCCAGCATTTT. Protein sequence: CASRYTGRDQPQHF.

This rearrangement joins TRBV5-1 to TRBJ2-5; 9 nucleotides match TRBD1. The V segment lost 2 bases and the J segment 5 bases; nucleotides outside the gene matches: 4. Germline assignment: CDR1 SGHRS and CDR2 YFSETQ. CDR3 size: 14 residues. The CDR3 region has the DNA TGCGCCAGCAGCTTAGGGACAGGGCTTGAGACCCAGTACTTC. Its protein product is CASSLGTGLETQYF.

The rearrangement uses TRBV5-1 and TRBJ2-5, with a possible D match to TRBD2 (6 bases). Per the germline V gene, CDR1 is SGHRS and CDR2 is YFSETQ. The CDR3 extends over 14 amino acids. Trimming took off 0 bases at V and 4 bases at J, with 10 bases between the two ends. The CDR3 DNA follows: TGCGCCAGCAGCTTGGATGGCGGGATAGAGACCCAGTACTTC. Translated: CASSLDGGIETQYF.

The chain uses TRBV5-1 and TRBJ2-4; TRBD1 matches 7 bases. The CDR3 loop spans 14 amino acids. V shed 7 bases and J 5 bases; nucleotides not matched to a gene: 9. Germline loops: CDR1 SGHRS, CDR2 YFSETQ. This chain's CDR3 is CASRWGTAQNIQYF. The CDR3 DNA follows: TGCGCCAGCCGCTGGGGGACAGCTCAAAACATTCAGTACTTC.

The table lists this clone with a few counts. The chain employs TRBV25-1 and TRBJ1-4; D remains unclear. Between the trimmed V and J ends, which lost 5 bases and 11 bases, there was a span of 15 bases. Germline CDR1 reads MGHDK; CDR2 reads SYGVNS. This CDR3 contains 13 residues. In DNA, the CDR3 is TGTGCCAGCAGTTTAGGAGACGGCTTGAAACTGTTTTTT. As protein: CASSLGDGLKLFF.

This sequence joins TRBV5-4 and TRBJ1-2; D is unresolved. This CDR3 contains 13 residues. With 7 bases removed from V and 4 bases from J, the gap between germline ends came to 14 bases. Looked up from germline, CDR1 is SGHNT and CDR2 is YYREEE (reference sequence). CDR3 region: CASLPGKTYGYTF. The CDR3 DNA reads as TGTGCCAGCTTACCAGGAAAGACCTATGGCTACACCTTC.

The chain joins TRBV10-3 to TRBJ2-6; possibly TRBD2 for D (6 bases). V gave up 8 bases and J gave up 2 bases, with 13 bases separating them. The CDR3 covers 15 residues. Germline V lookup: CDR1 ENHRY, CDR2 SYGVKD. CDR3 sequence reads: CAIGTDLPGANVLTF. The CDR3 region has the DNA TGTGCCATCGGGACTGATCTTCCTGGGGCCAACGTCCTGACTTTC.

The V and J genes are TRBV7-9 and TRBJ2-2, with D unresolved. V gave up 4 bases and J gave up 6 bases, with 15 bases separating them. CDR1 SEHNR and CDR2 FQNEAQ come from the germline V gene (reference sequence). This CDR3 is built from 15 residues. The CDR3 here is CASSSISNRAGELFF. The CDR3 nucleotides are TGTGCCAGCAGCTCAATATCGAATAGGGCCGGGGAGCTGTTTTTT.

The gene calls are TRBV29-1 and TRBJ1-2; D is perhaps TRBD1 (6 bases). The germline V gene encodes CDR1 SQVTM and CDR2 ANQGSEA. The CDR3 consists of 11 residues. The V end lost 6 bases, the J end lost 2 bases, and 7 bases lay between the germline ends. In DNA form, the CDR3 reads TGCAGCGTGGGACAAAACTATGGCTACACCTTC. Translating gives CSVGQNYGYTF.